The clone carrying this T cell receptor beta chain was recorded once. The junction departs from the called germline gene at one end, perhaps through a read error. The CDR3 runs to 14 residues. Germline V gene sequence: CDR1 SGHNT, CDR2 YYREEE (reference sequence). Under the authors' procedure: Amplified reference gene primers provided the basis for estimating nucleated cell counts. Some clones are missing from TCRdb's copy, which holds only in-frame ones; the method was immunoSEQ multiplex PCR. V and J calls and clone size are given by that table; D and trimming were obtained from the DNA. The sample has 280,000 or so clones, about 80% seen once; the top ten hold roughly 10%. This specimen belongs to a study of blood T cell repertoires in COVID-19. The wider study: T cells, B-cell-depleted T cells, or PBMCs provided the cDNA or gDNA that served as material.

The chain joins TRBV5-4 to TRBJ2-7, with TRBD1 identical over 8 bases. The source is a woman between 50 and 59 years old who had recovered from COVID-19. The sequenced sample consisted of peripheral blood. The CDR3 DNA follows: TGTGCCAGCAGCCCAGACAGGGGCTCCCACGAGCAGTACTTC. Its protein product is CASSPDRGSHEQYF. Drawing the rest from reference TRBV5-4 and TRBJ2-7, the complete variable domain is ETGVTQSPTHLIKTRGQQVTLRCSSQSGHNTVSWYQQALGQGPQFIFQYYREEENGRGNFPPRFSGLQFPNYSSELNVNALELDDSALYLCASSPDRGSHEQYFGPGTRLTVT.